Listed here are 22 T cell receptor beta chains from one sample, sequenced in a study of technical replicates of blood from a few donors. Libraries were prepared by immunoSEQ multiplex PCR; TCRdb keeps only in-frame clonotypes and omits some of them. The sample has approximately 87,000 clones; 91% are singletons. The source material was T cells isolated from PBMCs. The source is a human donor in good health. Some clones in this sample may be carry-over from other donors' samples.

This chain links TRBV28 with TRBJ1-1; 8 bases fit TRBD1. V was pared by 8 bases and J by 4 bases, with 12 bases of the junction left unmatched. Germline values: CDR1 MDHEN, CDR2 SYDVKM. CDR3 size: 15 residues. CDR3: CASASTGGLSTEAFF. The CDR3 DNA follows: TGTGCCAGCGCCTCTACAGGGGGACTCAGCACTGAAGCTTTCTTT.

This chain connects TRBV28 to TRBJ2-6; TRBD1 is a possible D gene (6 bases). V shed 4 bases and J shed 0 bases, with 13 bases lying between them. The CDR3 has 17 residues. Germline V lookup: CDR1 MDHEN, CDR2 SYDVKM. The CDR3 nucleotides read TGTGCCAGCAGTTCGATGGGGGCATTCTCTGGGGCCAACGTCCTGACTTTC. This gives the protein CASSSMGAFSGANVLTF.

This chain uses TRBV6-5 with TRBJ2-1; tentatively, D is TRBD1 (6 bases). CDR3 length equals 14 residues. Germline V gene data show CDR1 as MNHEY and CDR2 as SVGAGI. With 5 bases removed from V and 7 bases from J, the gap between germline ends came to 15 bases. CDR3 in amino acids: CASSMDQGINEQFF. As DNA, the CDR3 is TGTGCCAGCAGTATGGATCAGGGGATTAATGAGCAGTTCTTC.

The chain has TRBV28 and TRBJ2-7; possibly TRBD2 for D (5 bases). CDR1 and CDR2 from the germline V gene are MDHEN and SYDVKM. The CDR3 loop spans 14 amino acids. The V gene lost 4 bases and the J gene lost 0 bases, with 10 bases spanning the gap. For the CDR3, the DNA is TGTGCCAGCAGTTCCTCCCGGGACTCCTACGAGCAGTACTTC. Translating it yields CASSSSRDSYEQYF.

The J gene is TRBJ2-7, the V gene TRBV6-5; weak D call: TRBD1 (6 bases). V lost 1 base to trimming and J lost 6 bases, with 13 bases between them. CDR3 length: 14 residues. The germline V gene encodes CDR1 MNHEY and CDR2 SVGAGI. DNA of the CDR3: TGTGCCAGCAGTTACTTGGGCAGGGGTTCCGAGCAGTACTTC. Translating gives CASSYLGRGSEQYF.

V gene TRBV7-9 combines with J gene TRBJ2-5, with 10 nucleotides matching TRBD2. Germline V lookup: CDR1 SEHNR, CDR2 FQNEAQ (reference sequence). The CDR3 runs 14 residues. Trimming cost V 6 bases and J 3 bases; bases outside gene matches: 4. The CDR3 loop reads CASRELAGKETQYF. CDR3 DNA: TGTGCCAGCAGAGAACTAGCGGGAAAAGAGACCCAGTACTTC.

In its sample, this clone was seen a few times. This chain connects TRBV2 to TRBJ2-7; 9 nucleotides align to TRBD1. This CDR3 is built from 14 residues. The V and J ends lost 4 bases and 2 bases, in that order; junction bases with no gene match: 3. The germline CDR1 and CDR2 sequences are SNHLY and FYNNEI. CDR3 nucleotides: TGTGCCAGCAGTGGGAGGACAGGGGCCTACGAGCAGTACTTC. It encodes CASSGRTGAYEQYF.

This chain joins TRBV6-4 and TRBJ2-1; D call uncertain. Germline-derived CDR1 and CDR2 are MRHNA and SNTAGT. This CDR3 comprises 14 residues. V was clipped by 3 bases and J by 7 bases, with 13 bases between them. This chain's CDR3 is CASSEKLSRNEQFF. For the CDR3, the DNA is TGTGCCAGCAGTGAAAAGTTATCTAGGAATGAGCAGTTCTTC.

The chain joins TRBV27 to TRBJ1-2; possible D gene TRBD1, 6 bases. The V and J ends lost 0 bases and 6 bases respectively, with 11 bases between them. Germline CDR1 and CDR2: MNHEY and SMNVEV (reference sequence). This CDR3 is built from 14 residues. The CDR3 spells CASSLSTQGNGYTF. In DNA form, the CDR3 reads TGTGCCAGCAGTTTATCCACCCAGGGGAATGGCTACACCTTC.

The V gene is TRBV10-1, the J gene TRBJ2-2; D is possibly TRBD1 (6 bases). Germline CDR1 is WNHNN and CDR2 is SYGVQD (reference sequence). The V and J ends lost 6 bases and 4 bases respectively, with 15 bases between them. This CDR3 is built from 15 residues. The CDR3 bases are TGCGCCAGCAGCCCACCCGGGACACCCACCGGGGAGCTGTTTTTT. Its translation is CASSPPGTPTGELFF.

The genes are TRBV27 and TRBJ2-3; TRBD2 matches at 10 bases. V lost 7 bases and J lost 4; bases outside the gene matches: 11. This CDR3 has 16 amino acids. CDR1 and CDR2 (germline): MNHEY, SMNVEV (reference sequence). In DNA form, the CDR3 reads TGTGCCAGCATCCCGAAAGCGGGAGGGCCCGCAGATACGCAGTATTTT. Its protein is CASIPKAGGPADTQYF.

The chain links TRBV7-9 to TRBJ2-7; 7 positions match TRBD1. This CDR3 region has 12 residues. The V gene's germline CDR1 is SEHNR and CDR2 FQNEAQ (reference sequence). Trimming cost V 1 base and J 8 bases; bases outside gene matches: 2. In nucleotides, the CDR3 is TGTGCCAGCAGCTTAGGACAGGGCCAGCAGTACTTC. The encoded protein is CASSLGQGQQYF.

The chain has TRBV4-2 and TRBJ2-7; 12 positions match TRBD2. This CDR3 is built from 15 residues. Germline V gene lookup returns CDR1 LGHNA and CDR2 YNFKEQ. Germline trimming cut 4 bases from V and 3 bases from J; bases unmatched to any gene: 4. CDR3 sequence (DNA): TGTGCCAGCAGCCCCCCTAGCGGGAGGGTCTACGAGCAGTACTTC. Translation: CASSPPSGRVYEQYF.

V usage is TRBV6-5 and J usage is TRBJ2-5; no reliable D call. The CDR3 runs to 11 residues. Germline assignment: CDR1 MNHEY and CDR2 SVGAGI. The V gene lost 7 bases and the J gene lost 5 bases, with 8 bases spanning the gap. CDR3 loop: CASTRSETQYF. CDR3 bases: TGTGCCAGCACCCGCAGTGAGACCCAGTACTTC.

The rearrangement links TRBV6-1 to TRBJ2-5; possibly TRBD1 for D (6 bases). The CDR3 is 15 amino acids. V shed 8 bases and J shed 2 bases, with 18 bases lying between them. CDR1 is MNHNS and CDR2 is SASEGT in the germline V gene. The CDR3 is CASSRMRTEQETQYF. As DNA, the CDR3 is TGTGCCAGCTCTCGGATGAGGACAGAGCAAGAGACCCAGTACTTC.

In DNA, the CDR3 is TGCGCCAGCAGCGCGGGACTAGCGGGAGGGCCGGGAAGAGATACGCAGTATTTT. As protein: CASSAGLAGGPGRDTQYF. V is TRBV5-1 and J is TRBJ2-3; 16 nucleotides agree with TRBD2. Germline-derived CDR1 and CDR2 are SGHRS and YFSETQ. Trimming took 4 bases from V and 5 from J; bases not matched to a gene: 10. This CDR3 has 18 amino acids.

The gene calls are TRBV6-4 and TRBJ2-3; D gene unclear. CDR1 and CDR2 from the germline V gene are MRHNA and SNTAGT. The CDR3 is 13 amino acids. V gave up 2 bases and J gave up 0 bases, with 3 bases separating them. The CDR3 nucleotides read TGTGCCAGCAGTGACCAGAGCACAGATACGCAGTATTTT. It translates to CASSDQSTDTQYF.

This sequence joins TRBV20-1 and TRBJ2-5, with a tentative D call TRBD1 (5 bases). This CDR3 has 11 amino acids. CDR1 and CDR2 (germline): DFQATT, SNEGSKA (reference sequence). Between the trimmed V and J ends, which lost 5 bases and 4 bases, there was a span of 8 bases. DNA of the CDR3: TGCAGTGCTCCTCAGGGAGAGACCCAGTACTTC. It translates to CSAPQGETQYF.

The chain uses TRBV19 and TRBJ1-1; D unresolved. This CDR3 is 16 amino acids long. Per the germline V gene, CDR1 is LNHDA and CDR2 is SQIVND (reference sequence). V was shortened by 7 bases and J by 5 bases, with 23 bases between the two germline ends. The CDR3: CASIFISWTRGTEAFF. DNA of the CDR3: TGTGCCAGTATTTTTATCTCTTGGACCCGCGGGACTGAAGCTTTCTTT.

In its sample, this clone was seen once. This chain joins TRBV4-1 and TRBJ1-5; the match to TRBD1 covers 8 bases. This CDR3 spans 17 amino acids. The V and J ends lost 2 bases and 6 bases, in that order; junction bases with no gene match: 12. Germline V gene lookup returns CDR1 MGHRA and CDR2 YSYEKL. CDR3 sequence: CASSQLLDRDGPQPQHF. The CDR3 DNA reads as TGCGCCAGCAGCCAACTCCTGGACAGGGATGGTCCTCAGCCCCAGCATTTT.

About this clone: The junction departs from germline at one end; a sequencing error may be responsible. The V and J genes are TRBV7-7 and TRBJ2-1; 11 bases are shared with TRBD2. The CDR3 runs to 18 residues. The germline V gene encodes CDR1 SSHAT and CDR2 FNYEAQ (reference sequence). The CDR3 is CASSLALPTSGSQSEQFF. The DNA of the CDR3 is TGTGCTAGCAGCTTAGCCCTCCCTACTAGCGGGAGTCAGAGTGAGCAGTTCTTC.

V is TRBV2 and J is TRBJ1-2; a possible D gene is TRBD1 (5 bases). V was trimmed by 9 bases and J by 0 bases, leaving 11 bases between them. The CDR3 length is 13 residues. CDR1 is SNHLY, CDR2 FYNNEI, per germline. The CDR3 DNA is TGTGCCAGGGGCGACAGCGCTAACTATGGCTACACCTTC. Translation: CARGDSANYGYTF.